The 30 T cell receptor beta chains listed next were all sequenced from one sample in a study of blood T cell repertoires in COVID-19. Using immunoSEQ multiplex PCR, the repertoire was profiled, and TCRdb retains in-frame clones only, with some absent. The table lists over 200,000 clones, roughly 87% of them singletons, with under 2% in the top ten. Sample: peripheral blood. Every receptor here comes from a man aged 35 to 55 with active or convalescent COVID-19.

The chain has TRBV19 and TRBJ1-2, with a tentative D call TRBD1 (5 bases). The germline CDR1 and CDR2 sequences are LNHDA and SQIVND (reference sequence). Trimming pared 5 bases from V and 9 bases from J, leaving 22 bases between. The CDR3 covers 15 residues. The CDR3: CASSLLGGGKGSYTF. CDR3 coding DNA: TGTGCCAGTAGTCTGCTTGGGGGAGGGAAAGGAAGCTACACCTTC.

The chain uses TRBV19 and TRBJ2-1; 8 nucleotides align to TRBD2. The ends lost 10 bases at V and 8 bases at J; junction bases unmatched: 13. CDR1 and CDR2 (germline): LNHDA, SQIVND (reference sequence). The CDR3 consists of 14 residues. CDR3 DNA: TGTGCCACCCGACTAGCGTACGGGGTACATGAGCAGTTCTTC. Its translation: CATRLAYGVHEQFF. Based on the CDR3 plus reference TRBV19 and TRBJ2-1, the full variable domain is DGGITQSPKYLFRKEGQNVTLSCEQNLNHDAMYWYRQDPGQGLRLIYYSQIVNDFQKGDIAEGYSVSREKKESFPLTVTSAQKNPTAFYLCATRLAYGVHEQFFGPGTRLTVL.

The gene calls are TRBV19 and TRBJ2-1; tentatively, D is TRBD1 (6 bases). Germline V gene lookup returns CDR1 LNHDA and CDR2 SQIVND (reference sequence). The CDR3 has 13 residues. Trimming shortened V by 6 bases and J by 7 bases, and 13 bases separated the two germline ends. DNA for the CDR3: TGTGCCAGTAGCTTGACAGGCCATAATGAGCAGTTCTTC. It specifies CASSLTGHNEQFF.

The chain combines TRBV19 with TRBJ2-1; 11 nucleotides match TRBD1. The CDR3 extends over 15 amino acids. Losses at the gene ends were 6 bases for V and 6 bases for J; bases not matched to a gene: 7. Per the germline V gene, CDR1 is LNHDA and CDR2 is SQIVND (reference sequence). CDR3 nucleotide sequence: TGTGCCAGTAGATTGGGACAGGGGGGTTTCAATGAGCAGTTCTTC. This sequence encodes CASRLGQGGFNEQFF.

In regard to this clone: The sample has other DNA sequences that encode this CDR3 too. This chain uses TRBV10-3 with TRBJ2-7, with a weak D call TRBD1 (6 bases). This CDR3 is 12 amino acids long. Germline-derived CDR1 and CDR2 are ENHRY and SYGVKD. V was trimmed by 4 bases and J by 4 bases, leaving 8 bases between them. CDR3 sequence reads: CAISGQGYEQYF. The CDR3 nucleotides are TGTGCCATCAGTGGTCAGGGGTACGAGCAGTACTTC.

The chain combines TRBV13 with TRBJ2-3; D possibly corresponds to TRBD1 (5 bases). V gave up 1 base and J gave up 0 bases, with 20 bases separating them. Germline V gene lookup returns CDR1 PRHDT and CDR2 FYEKMQ (reference sequence). The CDR3 sequence is 19 residues long. The DNA of the CDR3 is TGTGCCAGCAGCTTAGAGGGGCGGCCCGGAATTTCTAGCACAGATACGCAGTATTTT. Translating gives CASSLEGRPGISSTDTQYF.

As for this clone: One junction end disagrees with the germline gene, perhaps due to a read error. V and J are TRBV20-1 and TRBJ2-3, with 9 positions matching TRBD2. This CDR3 is 11 amino acids long. Per the germline V gene, CDR1 is DFQATT and CDR2 is SNEGSKA (reference sequence). DNA for the CDR3: TGCAGTGCTAGAGATCAAGCGGGAGGACATTTT. Translating it yields CSARDQAGGHF.

This clone has a single count. This sequence joins TRBV7-9 and TRBJ2-7; 7 positions agree with TRBD1. Trimming cost V 5 bases and J 4 bases; bases outside gene matches: 11. The CDR3 spans 15 residues. Germline assignment: CDR1 SEHNR and CDR2 FQNEAQ (reference sequence). CDR3 sequence: CASSTYRDSQYEQYF. Written as DNA, the CDR3 is TGTGCCAGCAGCACCTACCGGGACAGCCAGTACGAGCAGTACTTC.

The chain links TRBV27 to TRBJ1-5; D is ambiguous. V shed 2 bases and J shed 1 base, with 9 bases lying between them. The CDR3 extends over 15 amino acids. Germline CDR1 and CDR2: MNHEY and SMNVEV (reference sequence). CDR3 bases: TGTGCCAGCAGTTTAAACAGATTCAGCAATCAGCCCCAGCATTTT. Translation: CASSLNRFSNQPQHF.

The chain joins TRBV5-1 to TRBJ2-3; D gene ambiguous. CDR1 and CDR2 from the germline V gene are SGHRS and YFSETQ. Trimming left V 4 bases short and J 4 bases short, with 10 bases between. The CDR3 is 13 amino acids. CDR3 amino acids: CASSPLTADTQYF. CDR3 DNA: TGCGCCAGCAGCCCCCTCACGGCAGATACGCAGTATTTT. Looking up the rest from reference TRBV5-1 and TRBJ2-3 gives the full variable domain: KAGVTQTPRYLIKTRGQQVTLSCSPISGHRSVSWYQQTPGQGLQFLFEYFSETQRNKGNFPGRFSGRQFSNSRSEMNVSTLELGDSALYLCASSPLTADTQYFGPGTRLTVL.

The chain combines TRBV5-1 with TRBJ1-4; no definite D call. The CDR3 extends over 15 amino acids. V was shortened by 0 bases and J by 6 bases, with 12 bases between the two germline ends. Germline CDR1 SGHRS, CDR2 YFSETQ. The CDR3 DNA reads TGCGCCAGCAGCTTGGCTCCAGCTGGAGATGAAAAACTGTTTTTT. It specifies CASSLAPAGDEKLFF.

This clone was counted between two and nine times. The chain joins TRBV5-1 to TRBJ2-7, with 8 bases fitting TRBD2. V lost 1 base, J lost 5 bases, and 11 bases stayed unmatched. There are 16 residues in the CDR3. CDR1 and CDR2 (germline): SGHRS, YFSETQ. CDR3 nucleotide sequence: TGCGCCAGCAGCTTGCAGGGCGGGAGGCAATCGGACGAGCAGTACTTC. This encodes CASSLQGGRQSDEQYF.

Worth noting for this clone: This sequence may be a read error, since a much larger clone differs from it by one base. CDR3 loop: CASSRTSGGAAYEQYF. The CDR3 DNA follows: TGTGCCAGCAGTCGGACTAGCGGGGGGGCCGCCTACGAGCAGTACTTC. The rearrangement uses TRBV2 and TRBJ2-7, with 15 bases matching TRBD2. J lost 2 bases, V lost 5 bases, and 4 bases had no gene match. CDR3 length: 16 amino acids. Germline lookup yields CDR1 SNHLY and CDR2 FYNNEI.

The genes are TRBV6-5 and TRBJ1-1; tentatively, D is TRBD1 (6 bases). The CDR3 spans 13 residues. Germline values: CDR1 MNHEY, CDR2 SVGAGI. The ends were cut back, 6 bases at V and 5 bases at J, with 13 bases in the middle. The CDR3 DNA is TGTGCCAGCAGCCTCAGGGGCGGTACTGAAGCTTTCTTT. This gives the protein CASSLRGGTEAFF.

J is TRBJ2-7 and V is TRBV6-5; 10 positions agree with TRBD1. The germline gives CDR1 MNHEY, CDR2 SVGAGI. V lost 2 bases, J lost 3 bases, and 7 bases stayed unmatched. This CDR3 contains 16 residues. The CDR3 sequence: CASSYAGTGAYYEQYF. CDR3 coding DNA: TGTGCCAGCAGTTACGCAGGGACAGGGGCTTACTACGAGCAGTACTTC.

The chain has TRBV28 and TRBJ2-1; unclear D gene. This CDR3 has 14 amino acids. Germline V lookup: CDR1 MDHEN, CDR2 SYDVKM. Between the trimmed V and J ends, which lost 3 bases and 9 bases, there was a span of 15 bases. The CDR3 region has the DNA TGTGCCAGCAGTTTCAGTTTTCGGCGCGGTGAGCAGTTCTTC. This encodes CASSFSFRRGEQFF.

The rearrangement joins TRBV9 to TRBJ1-4, with D tentatively TRBD1 (6 bases). Between the trimmed V and J ends, which lost 2 bases and 0 bases, there was a span of 14 bases. This CDR3 region has 17 residues. Germline V CDR1 and CDR2: SGDLS, YYNGEE. CDR3: CASSVQGKAATNEKLFF. The CDR3 DNA reads TGTGCCAGCAGCGTCCAGGGGAAGGCTGCAACTAATGAAAAACTGTTTTTT.

V gene TRBV3-1 (or the pseudogene TRBV3-2) combines with J gene TRBJ2-5; a weak D match, TRBD1 (6 bases). The germline gives CDR1 LGHDT, CDR2 YNNKEL (reference sequence). V shed 2 bases and J shed 5 bases, with 12 bases lying between them. The length of the CDR3 is 14 residues. The chain's CDR3 is CASSQNQGLETQYF. The CDR3 DNA is TGTGCCAGCAGCCAAAATCAGGGGTTGGAGACCCAGTACTTC.

This clone was seen just once. The J gene is TRBJ1-1, the V gene TRBV30; D is uncertain. V lost 0 bases and J 1 base, leaving 6 bases between the germline ends. From germline, CDR1 is GTSNPN and CDR2 SVGIG (reference sequence). This CDR3 spans 13 amino acids. For the CDR3, the DNA is TGTGCCTGGAGTGTAGCGAGGAACACTGAAGCTTTCTTT. Protein sequence: CAWSVARNTEAFF.

The rearrangement uses TRBV28 and TRBJ1-1; D unresolved. The V end lost 7 bases, the J end lost 7 bases, and 13 bases lay between the germline ends. The CDR3 loop spans 12 amino acids. CDR1 is MDHEN, CDR2 SYDVKM, per germline. Here the CDR3 DNA reads TGTGCCAGCACCACGAGTCTTAATGAAGCTTTCTTT. Its protein is CASTTSLNEAFF.

The chain is built from TRBV4-1 and TRBJ1-1; TRBD1 matches 8 bases. V shed 0 bases, J shed 7 bases, and the junction held 10 bases outside the gene matches. Germline assignment: CDR1 MGHRA and CDR2 YSYEKL. This CDR3 is 16 amino acids long. This CDR3 reads CASSQEMGRGRVEAFF. For the CDR3, the DNA is TGCGCCAGCAGCCAAGAAATGGGCAGGGGGCGGGTTGAAGCTTTCTTT.

The genes are TRBV28 and TRBJ2-1, with D maybe TRBD2 (6 bases). Germline assignment: CDR1 MDHEN and CDR2 SYDVKM. The V and J ends lost 2 bases and 3 bases respectively, with 8 bases between them. The CDR3 spans 14 residues. This chain's CDR3 is CASSLGGNYNEQFF. CDR3 in DNA: TGTGCCAGCAGTTTAGGAGGGAACTACAATGAGCAGTTCTTC.

The chain recombines TRBV30 with TRBJ1-4; 9 nucleotides agree with TRBD1. With V trimmed by 5 bases and J by 10 bases, 8 bases remained unmatched. The CDR3 is 13 amino acids. Germline V lookup: CDR1 GTSNPN, CDR2 SVGIG (reference sequence). The CDR3 loop is CAWGDRAPPKLFF. CDR3 bases: TGTGCCTGGGGGGACAGGGCCCCACCAAAACTGTTTTTT.

The V and J genes are TRBV11-2 and TRBJ1-1; tentative D call: TRBD1 (5 bases). CDR1 is SGHAT and CDR2 is FQNNGV in the germline V gene. The CDR3 is 13 amino acids. Trimming stripped 1 base from V and 5 bases from J, with 8 bases between. The CDR3 nucleotides are TGTGCCAGCAGCTTAGGACCAGGGACTGAAGCTTTCTTT. It translates to CASSLGPGTEAFF. Based on the CDR3 plus reference TRBV11-2 and TRBJ1-1, the full variable domain is EAGVAQSPRYKIIEKRQSVAFWCNPISGHATLYWYQQILGQGPKLLIQFQNNGVVDDSQLPKDRFSAERLKGVDSTLKIQPAKLEDSAVYLCASSLGPGTEAFFGQGTRLTVV.

V is TRBV5-1 and J is TRBJ2-3; D remains ambiguous. There are 12 residues in the CDR3. Germline V gives CDR1 SGHRS, CDR2 YFSETQ. Trimming pared 0 bases from V and 6 bases from J, leaving 5 bases between. The DNA of the CDR3 is TGCGCCAGCAGCTTGGTTTCGGATACGCAGTATTTT. Translation gives CASSLVSDTQYF. Full variable domain (outside the CDR3, taken from reference TRBV5-1 and TRBJ2-3): KAGVTQTPRYLIKTRGQQVTLSCSPISGHRSVSWYQQTPGQGLQFLFEYFSETQRNKGNFPGRFSGRQFSNSRSEMNVSTLELGDSALYLCASSLVSDTQYFGPGTRLTVL.

Only a few counts were recorded for this clone. This chain connects TRBV18 to TRBJ2-2, with D possibly matching TRBD1 (6 bases). The germline CDR1 and CDR2 sequences are KGHSH and LQKENI. The CDR3 loop spans 16 amino acids. V gave up 1 base and J gave up 2 bases, with 11 bases separating them. The CDR3 DNA reads TGTGCCAGCTCACCACGTCCGACAGGCAACACCGGGGAGCTGTTTTTT. Its protein product is CASSPRPTGNTGELFF.

This chain links TRBV27 with TRBJ1-2; no reliable D call. The CDR3 covers 15 residues. V was pared by 0 bases and J by 5 bases, with 13 bases between. CDR1 and CDR2 (germline): MNHEY, SMNVEV (reference sequence). For the CDR3, the DNA is TGTGCCAGCAGTTTATCAGGAGCTAGTGGGTATGGCTACACCTTC. It encodes CASSLSGASGYGYTF.

This rearrangement joins TRBV6-5 to TRBJ2-2; 9 bases agree with TRBD2. CDR3 length: 13 residues. Unmatched junction bases numbered 4, after V lost 7 bases and J lost 7 bases. Germline lookup yields CDR1 MNHEY and CDR2 SVGAGI. In nucleotides, the CDR3 is TGTGCCAGCACGGCGGGAGGGGGCGGGGAGCTGTTTTTT. It translates to CASTAGGGGELFF.

This chain links TRBV18 with TRBJ2-7; weak D call: TRBD2 (5 bases). The CDR3 is 14 amino acids. V was shortened by 2 bases and J by 2 bases, with 10 bases between the two germline ends. In germline, CDR1 is KGHSH, CDR2 LQKENI. CDR3 in amino acids: CASSPDGVPYEQYF. CDR3 in DNA: TGTGCCAGCTCACCAGACGGGGTACCCTACGAGCAGTACTTC.

The rearrangement uses TRBV6-5 and TRBJ1-1; the match to TRBD1 covers 8 bases. This CDR3 contains 14 residues. Germline V gene lookup returns CDR1 MNHEY and CDR2 SVGAGI. The V gene end was trimmed by 2 bases and the J gene end by 1 base; junction bases not matched to a gene: 0. CDR3 sequence (DNA): TGTGCCAGCAGTTACACAGGGGGGAACACTGAAGCTTTCTTT. Encoded protein: CASSYTGGNTEAFF.